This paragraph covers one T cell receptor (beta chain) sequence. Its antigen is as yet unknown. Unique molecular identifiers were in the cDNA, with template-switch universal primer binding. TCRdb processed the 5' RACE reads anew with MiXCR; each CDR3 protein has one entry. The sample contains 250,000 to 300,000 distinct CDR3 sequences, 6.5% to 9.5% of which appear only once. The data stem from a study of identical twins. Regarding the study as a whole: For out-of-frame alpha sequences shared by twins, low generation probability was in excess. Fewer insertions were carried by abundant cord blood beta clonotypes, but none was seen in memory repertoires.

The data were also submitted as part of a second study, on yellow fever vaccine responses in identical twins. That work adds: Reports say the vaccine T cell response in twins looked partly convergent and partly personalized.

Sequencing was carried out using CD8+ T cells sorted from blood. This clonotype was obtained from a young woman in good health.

This chain's CDR3 is CASSSAAGRTIEQYF. CDR3 in DNA: TGTGCCAGCAGCTCCGCAGCCGGTCGAACGATCGAGCAGTACTTC. The chain links TRBV7-9 to TRBJ2-7; D is unresolved. Germline loops: CDR1 SEHNR, CDR2 FQNEAQ (reference sequence). This CDR3 region has 15 residues. The V end lost 4 bases, the J end lost 6 bases, and 19 bases lay between the germline ends.